This entry is about one TCR beta chain. Antigen specificity is unknown. This sample stems from a study of shared clonotypes between healthy human individuals. Overall study: Used for every donor were three CD4 naive, three CD4 memory, two CD8 naive and one CD8 memory plate. Study-level points and caveats: An effect of sequencing depth on clonotype sharing among donors was expected.

It was CD45RO-negative cells, positively selected for CCR7, that made up naive CD8 cells, with terminally differentiated effector memory CD45RA+ cells excluded. This CDR3 contains 15 residues. V was trimmed by 4 bases and J by 7 bases, leaving 17 bases between them. Germline-derived CDR1 and CDR2 are SGDLS and YYNGEE. Sequencing used immunoSEQ multiplex PCR; TCRdb keeps in-frame clones, though not all of them. The sample has about 2.2 million clones; under 95% are singletons. The chain is built from TRBV9 and TRBJ1-4, with a tentative D call TRBD1 (5 bases). This clonotype was obtained from a man in his late teens or twenties in good health. Some clones in this sample may be carry-over from other donors' samples. Sequencing was performed on naive CD8+ T cells from PBMCs. CDR3 loop: CASSRTQGLVEKLFF. The CDR3, as DNA: TGTGCCAGCAGCCGCACTCAGGGCCTGGTTGAAAAACTGTTTTTT.